Included here is one T cell receptor (beta chain) sequence, with context. Germline loops: CDR1 SGHAT, CDR2 FQNNGV. This CDR3 spans 16 amino acids. Losses at the gene ends were 5 bases for V and 0 bases for J; bases not matched to a gene: 5. The data were taken from a study of T cells in Graves' hyperthyroidism and ophthalmopathy. Lactation, pregnancy, other autoimmune disease or uncontrolled infection led to exclusion of patients. The authors obtained PBMCs from over 8.5 ml of fresh peripheral blood. Amplification targeted TCR beta CDR3 regions from RNA transcripts. During a first-round RT-PCR of the TCR CDR3, the HTBI primer set was used. TCRdb recomputed calls from the multiplex PCR reads with MiXCR, one row per CDR3 protein. The table has some 770,000 distinct CDR3 sequences, approximately 16% seen once.

Material: blood. The clonotype was recovered from a man in his late teens or twenties with Graves' hyperthyroidism. The V gene is TRBV11-2, the J gene TRBJ2-2, with 8 nucleotides matching TRBD2. For the CDR3, the DNA is TGTGCCAGCAGCAAGCGTAGCGGGGCGAACACCGGGGAGCTGTTTTTT. It encodes CASSKRSGANTGELFF.